These 21 T cell receptor beta chains were all obtained from the same sample, sequenced in a study of control samples from healthy donors and cancer patients. Sequencing used immunoSEQ multiplex PCR; TCRdb keeps in-frame clones, though not all of them. Altogether about 160,000 clones are present, over 85% being singletons, with the ten largest covering about 5.8%. The specimen was blood. The receptor set was obtained from a man in his late teens or twenties in good health.

The chain joins TRBV27 to TRBJ2-3; 7 bases are shared with TRBD1. The germline V gene has CDR1 MNHEY and CDR2 SMNVEV (reference sequence). The CDR3 length is 15 residues. The junction had 7 bases not matched to a gene; V was cut back by 3 bases and J by 4 bases. The CDR3: CASSLSGGGADTQYF. CDR3 sequence (DNA): TGTGCCAGCAGTTTGTCAGGGGGTGGAGCAGATACGCAGTATTTT.

V usage is TRBV27 and J usage is TRBJ2-1, with D perhaps matching TRBD2 (7 bases). V lost 5 bases to trimming and J lost 4 bases, with 12 bases between them. Germline-derived CDR1 and CDR2 are MNHEY and SMNVEV (reference sequence). This CDR3 region has 14 residues. The CDR3 protein is CASSPGGAYNEQFF. As DNA, the CDR3 is TGTGCCAGCAGTCCTGGGGGGGCTTACAATGAGCAGTTCTTC.

This chain links TRBV4-1 with TRBJ2-1; D not certain. CDR3 size: 16 residues. The germline V gene encodes CDR1 MGHRA and CDR2 YSYEKL. Trimming pared 1 base from V and 5 bases from J, leaving 15 bases between. CDR3 loop: CASSQVKLAENNEQFF. CDR3 bases: TGCGCCAGCAGCCAAGTTAAACTCGCGGAGAACAATGAGCAGTTCTTC.

V and J are TRBV29-1 and TRBJ1-1; D unresolved. Between the trimmed V and J ends, which lost 2 bases and 5 bases, there was a span of 12 bases. CDR1 SQVTM and CDR2 ANQGSEA come from the germline V gene. The CDR3 extends over 13 amino acids. CDR3 sequence reads: CSVELGGITEAFF. DNA for the CDR3: TGCAGCGTTGAATTGGGAGGGATAACTGAAGCTTTCTTT.

The chain employs TRBV5-1 and TRBJ1-2; maybe TRBD1 (6 bases). With 0 bases removed from V and 7 bases from J, the gap between germline ends came to 10 bases. The CDR3 loop spans 13 amino acids. Germline CDR1 SGHRS, CDR2 YFSETQ. The CDR3, as DNA: TGCGCCAGCAGCTTGGCCGGCAGGGGTGGCTACACCTTC. The encoded protein is CASSLAGRGGYTF. Variable domain in full (rest from reference TRBV5-1 and TRBJ1-2): KAGVTQTPRYLIKTRGQQVTLSCSPISGHRSVSWYQQTPGQGLQFLFEYFSETQRNKGNFPGRFSGRQFSNSRSEMNVSTLELGDSALYLCASSLAGRGGYTFGSGTRLTVV.

The genes are TRBV28 and TRBJ2-5; 8 bases are a match to TRBD2. The germline gives CDR1 MDHEN, CDR2 SYDVKM. With 5 bases clipped from V and 4 bases from J, the junction kept 15 bases outside the gene matches. CDR3 size: 17 residues. The DNA of the CDR3 is TGTGCCAGCAGTACCCCCGGGGGGGGTGTTTGGATAGAGACCCAGTACTTC. This translates into CASSTPGGGVWIETQYF.

This clone appeared a single time. The chain joins TRBV3-1 (or the pseudogene TRBV3-2) to TRBJ2-1; D might be TRBD1 or TRBD2, each matching 5 bases. CDR1 and CDR2 (germline): LGHDT, YNNKEL (reference sequence). V was clipped by 1 base and J by 7 bases, with 14 bases between them. CDR3 length: 15 amino acids. CDR3 nucleotides: TGTGCCAGCAGCCAAGTCTTACAGGCGGGTAATGAGCAGTTCTTC. It encodes CASSQVLQAGNEQFF.

This clone occurred once. This rearrangement joins TRBV3-1 (or the pseudogene TRBV3-2) to TRBJ1-1; a possible D gene is TRBD1 (5 bases). The V gene's germline CDR1 is LGHDT and CDR2 YNNKEL (reference sequence). This CDR3 is built from 15 residues. Trimming stripped 1 base from V and 1 base from J, with 10 bases between. In DNA form, the CDR3 reads TGTGCCAGCAGCCAAGGGACTAGGGGGAACACTGAAGCTTTCTTT. It is translated as CASSQGTRGNTEAFF.

V is TRBV5-1 and J is TRBJ2-5, with 8 bases fitting TRBD2. Trimming removed 1 base from V and 2 bases from J; junction bases left unmatched: 7. The length of the CDR3 is 16 residues. CDR1 SGHRS and CDR2 YFSETQ come from the germline V gene. The CDR3 reads CASSLPTSGDQETQYF. The CDR3 DNA sequence: TGCGCCAGCAGCTTGCCTACTAGCGGAGATCAAGAGACCCAGTACTTC.

This chain joins TRBV9 and TRBJ1-2, with D maybe TRBD1 (6 bases). There are 14 residues in the CDR3. V gave up 6 bases and J gave up 7 bases, with 19 bases separating them. Germline values: CDR1 SGDLS, CDR2 YYNGEE. CDR3 nucleotides: TGTGCCAGCAACCCAGAAGCGACAGGATTTGGCTACACCTTC. It yields the protein CASNPEATGFGYTF.

This clone is a singleton in its sample. This chain uses TRBV7-6 with TRBJ1-1; 7 bases align to TRBD1. Unmatched junction bases numbered 6, after V lost 5 bases and J lost 6 bases. The CDR3 consists of 13 residues. CDR1 is SGHVS, CDR2 FNYEAQ, per germline. This chain's CDR3 is CASSNNRGSEAFF. In DNA, the CDR3 is TGTGCCAGCAGCAATAACAGGGGATCTGAAGCTTTCTTT.

This clone was found once. J is TRBJ2-3 and V is TRBV5-1; D gene unclear. This CDR3 region has 11 residues. V was pared by 4 bases and J by 3 bases, with 3 bases between. CDR1 is SGHRS and CDR2 is YFSETQ in the germline V gene. In nucleotides, the CDR3 is TGCGCCAGCAGCAGGACAGATACGCAGTATTTT. This sequence encodes CASSRTDTQYF.

This chain connects TRBV19 to TRBJ1-1; the D gene is possibly TRBD1 (6 bases). The CDR3 has 15 residues. From germline, CDR1 is LNHDA and CDR2 SQIVND (reference sequence). Trimming left V 11 bases short and J 4 bases short, with 23 bases between. The CDR3 is CASKSSQGRSTEAFF. The CDR3 bases are TGTGCCTCTAAATCAAGCCAGGGGAGATCCACTGAAGCTTTCTTT.

This clone occurred once. The CDR3 loop is CASSLQGVEAFF. The DNA for the CDR3 is TGTGCCAGCAGTTTACAGGGGGTTGAAGCTTTCTTT. The chain recombines TRBV12-3 or TRBV12-4 with TRBJ1-1, with 7 bases that match TRBD1. Unmatched junction bases numbered 1, after V lost 2 bases and J lost 7 bases. The CDR3 loop spans 12 amino acids.

V and J are TRBV2 and TRBJ1-2, with D unresolved. The V gene's germline CDR1 is SNHLY and CDR2 FYNNEI. This CDR3 has 12 residues. V was cut by 6 bases and J by 5 bases, with 10 bases left in between. CDR3 DNA: TGTGCCAGCAGGGACGGCGAGTATGGCTACACCTTC. It yields the protein CASRDGEYGYTF.

This clone was counted once. The chain couples TRBV5-1 to TRBJ1-2; TRBD1 agrees at 8 bases. The length of the CDR3 is 16 residues. CDR1 is SGHRS, CDR2 YFSETQ, per germline. V shed 0 bases, J shed 3 bases, and the junction held 7 bases outside the gene matches. The CDR3 DNA sequence: TGCGCCAGCAGCTTGGATACACAGGGGGAGTACTATGGCTACACCTTC. It translates to CASSLDTQGEYYGYTF. The full variable domain, its missing parts supplied by reference TRBV5-1 and TRBJ1-2, is KAGVTQTPRYLIKTRGQQVTLSCSPISGHRSVSWYQQTPGQGLQFLFEYFSETQRNKGNFPGRFSGRQFSNSRSEMNVSTLELGDSALYLCASSLDTQGEYYGYTFGSGTRLTVV.

The genes are TRBV19 and TRBJ2-1, with TRBD2 matching 12 bases. CDR1 is LNHDA and CDR2 is SQIVND in the germline V gene (reference sequence). The junction had 10 bases not matched to a gene; V was cut back by 6 bases and J by 10 bases. The CDR3 length is 15 residues. CDR3 residues: CASSGLAGLSGEQFF. The CDR3 DNA reads as TGTGCCAGTAGCGGACTAGCGGGGCTGAGCGGGGAGCAGTTCTTC.

The V gene is TRBV5-5, the J gene TRBJ1-2; D is undetermined. Trimming left V 2 bases short and J 8 bases short, with 13 bases between. The length of the CDR3 is 13 residues. From germline, CDR1 is SGHKS and CDR2 YYEKEE (reference sequence). In DNA form, the CDR3 reads TGTGCCAGCAGCTTACTAGGGCAGGTCGGCTACACCTTC. Translated: CASSLLGQVGYTF.

This sequence joins TRBV6-6 and TRBJ1-1, with D maybe TRBD1 (5 bases). The length of the CDR3 is 14 residues. CDR1 and CDR2 from the germline V gene are MNHNY and SVGAGI (reference sequence). Trimming left V 8 bases short and J 4 bases short, with 17 bases between. CDR3 amino acids: CASQWRNGGTEAFF. The CDR3 nucleotides read TGTGCCAGCCAATGGAGGAACGGGGGCACTGAAGCTTTCTTT.

The genes are TRBV29-1 and TRBJ1-3; tentative D call: TRBD1 (5 bases). The V gene lost 3 bases and the J gene lost 9 bases, with 12 bases spanning the gap. Germline values: CDR1 SQVTM, CDR2 ANQGSEA. The CDR3 has 12 amino acids. The CDR3 loop reads CSVEVRAGTIYF. CDR3 DNA: TGCAGCGTTGAGGTCAGGGCGGGCACCATATATTTT.

This CDR3 reads CASSFGLAGRREQYF. The CDR3 DNA sequence: TGTGCCAGCAGCTTCGGACTAGCGGGACGGCGCGAGCAGTACTTC. The chain uses TRBV7-8 and TRBJ2-7, with TRBD2 identical over 12 bases. Per the germline V gene, CDR1 is SGHVS and CDR2 is FQNEAQ. The CDR3 loop spans 15 amino acids. V lost 3 bases, J lost 6 bases, and 6 bases stayed unmatched.